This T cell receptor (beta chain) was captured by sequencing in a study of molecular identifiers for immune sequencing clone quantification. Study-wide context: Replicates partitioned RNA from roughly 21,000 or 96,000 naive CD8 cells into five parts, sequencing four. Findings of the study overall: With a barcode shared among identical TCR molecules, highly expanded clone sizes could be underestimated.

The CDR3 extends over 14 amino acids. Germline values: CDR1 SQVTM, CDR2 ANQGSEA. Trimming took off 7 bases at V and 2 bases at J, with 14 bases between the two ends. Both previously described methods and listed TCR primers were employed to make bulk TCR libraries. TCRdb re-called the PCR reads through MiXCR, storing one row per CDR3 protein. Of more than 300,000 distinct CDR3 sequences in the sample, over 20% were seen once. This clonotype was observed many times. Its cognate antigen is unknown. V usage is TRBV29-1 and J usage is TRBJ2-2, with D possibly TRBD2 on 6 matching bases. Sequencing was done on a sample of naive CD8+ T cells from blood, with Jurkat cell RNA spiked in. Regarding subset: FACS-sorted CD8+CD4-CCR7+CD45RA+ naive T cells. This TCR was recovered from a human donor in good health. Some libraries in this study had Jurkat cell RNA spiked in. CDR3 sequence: CSALRAGNTGELFF. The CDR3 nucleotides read TGCAGCGCACTCAGGGCGGGAAACACCGGGGAGCTGTTTTTT.